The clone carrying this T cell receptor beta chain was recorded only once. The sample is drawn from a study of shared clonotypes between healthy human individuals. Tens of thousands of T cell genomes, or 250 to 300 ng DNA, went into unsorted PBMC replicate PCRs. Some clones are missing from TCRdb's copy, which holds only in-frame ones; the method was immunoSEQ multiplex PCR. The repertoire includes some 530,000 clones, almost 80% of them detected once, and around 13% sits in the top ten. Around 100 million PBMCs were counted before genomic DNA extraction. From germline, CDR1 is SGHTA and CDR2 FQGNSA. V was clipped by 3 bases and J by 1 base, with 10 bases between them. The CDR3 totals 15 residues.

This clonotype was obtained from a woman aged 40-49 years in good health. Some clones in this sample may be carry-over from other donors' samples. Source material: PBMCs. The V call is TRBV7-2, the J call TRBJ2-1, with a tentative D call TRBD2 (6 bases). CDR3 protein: CASSFTGVSYNEQFF. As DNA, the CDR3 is TGTGCCAGCAGCTTTACGGGAGTATCCTACAATGAGCAGTTCTTC.